This is a list of T cell receptor beta chains from one sample in a study of T cells after yellow fever vaccination. MiXCR, run by TCRdb on the 5' RACE reads, gives a single entry per CDR3 protein. The profile shows 450,000 to 600,000 distinct CDR3 sequences, 13% of them singletons. Sample: PBMCs, taken on the day of the yellow fever booster vaccination. These receptors originate from a man aged 25 to 40 who received the YFV17D yellow fever vaccine. Each CDR3 is given with its conserved first and last residue. The D gene is left open where the match is weak. Size is stated for part of the rows, as once, few or many counts, or as a class when the clone is expanded.

>few|TRBJ2-7|TRBD2|TRBV20-1
CSANPGGPNYEQYF
TGCAGTGCTAACCCGGGAGGGCCGAACTACGAGCAGTACTTC
>few|TRBJ2-3|TRBD1|TRBV7-2
CASSPRDRVSDTQYF
TGTGCCAGCAGCCCCCGGGACAGGGTTTCAGATACGCAGTATTTT
>once|TRBJ1-1|TRBD1|TRBV20-1
CSARGPGSSFF
TGCAGTGCGAGGGGGCCGGGTTCTTCTTTCTTT
>NA|TRBJ2-1|NA|TRBV12-3/TRBV12-4
CASGNLGEQFF
TGTGCCAGCGGGAACTTGGGTGAGCAGTTCTTC
>NA|TRBJ2-7|NA|TRBV6-5
CASSYSTGTYEQYF
TGTGCCAGCAGTTATTCCACCGGGACCTACGAGCAGTACTTC
>NA|TRBJ2-7|TRBD1|TRBV20-1
CSAPSDRYSYEQYF
TGCAGTGCTCCTTCGGACAGGTACTCCTACGAGCAGTACTTC
>few|TRBJ2-2|TRBD2|TRBV9
CASSVAGGVITSGELFF
TGTGCCAGCAGCGTAGCGGGAGGGGTCATTACCTCCGGGGAGCTGTTTTTT
>few|TRBJ1-5|NA|TRBV20-1
CSDGEREICPQHF
TGCAGTGACGGGGAGAGGGAAATTTGTCCCCAGCATTTT
>few|TRBJ2-1|NA|TRBV25-1
CASGIYNEQFF
TGTGCCAGCGGAATATACAATGAGCAGTTCTTC
>few|TRBJ1-4|NA|TRBV7-9
CASSLGRGPMKLFF
TGTGCCAGCAGCTTAGGGAGGGGCCCGATGAAACTGTTTTTT
>NA|TRBJ1-4|NA|TRBV29-1
CSVETTATNEKLFF
TGCAGCGTTGAAACCACGGCAACTAATGAAAAACTGTTTTTT
>many|TRBJ1-1|TRBD1|TRBV7-8
CASSLDRGTEAFF
TGTGCCAGCAGCTTAGACAGGGGTACTGAAGCTTTCTTT
>NA|TRBJ2-1|TRBD2|TRBV10-3
CAISESIPGLAGGARQFF
TGTGCCATCAGTGAGTCGATTCCTGGACTAGCGGGAGGTGCCCGGCAGTTCTTC
>NA|TRBJ2-1|TRBD2|TRBV20-1
CSAAAISGRDNEQFF
TGCAGTGCTGCAGCCATTAGCGGGAGGGACAATGAGCAGTTCTTC
>NA|TRBJ2-3|TRBD2|TRBV4-3
CASSPGLASIDTQYF
TGCGCCAGCAGCCCGGGACTAGCTTCGATAGATACGCAGTATTTT
>many|TRBJ2-3|NA|TRBV6-1
CASSPRLLRTDTQYF
TGTGCCAGCAGTCCACGCCTCCTTCGCACAGATACGCAGTATTTT
>NA|TRBJ1-1|NA|TRBV9
CASSVVQQNTEAFF
TGTGCCAGCAGCGTAGTACAGCAGAACACTGAAGCTTTCTTT
>NA|TRBJ1-1|NA|TRBV3-1
CASSLGQSRTEAFF
TGTGCCAGCAGCCTCGGACAGAGTAGGACGGAAGCTTTCTTT
>few|TRBJ2-5|TRBD2|TRBV6-1
CASSPLAGDVETQYF
TGTGCCAGCAGCCCACTAGCGGGAGATGTGGAGACCCAGTACTTC
>few|TRBJ2-7|NA|TRBV11-2
CASSQGWGSGYSSYEQYF
TGTGCCAGCAGCCAAGGATGGGGGAGCGGGTACAGCTCCTACGAGCAGTACTTC
>few|TRBJ2-7|TRBD2|TRBV3-1
CASSGSGRESEQYF
TGTGCCAGCAGCGGGAGTGGGCGGGAGAGCGAGCAGTACTTC